This T cell receptor (beta chain) emerged from a study of shared clonotypes between healthy human individuals. CDR1 SGDLS and CDR2 YYNGEE come from the germline V gene. Trimming pared 0 bases from V and 1 base from J, leaving 11 bases between. This CDR3 contains 17 residues. CD45RO negativity and positive selection for CCR7 defined naive CD8 cells, a population that excluded terminally differentiated effector memory CD45RA+ cells. The method was immunoSEQ multiplex PCR; TCRdb's version includes in-frame clones alone and lacks a portion of them. Here the sample spans about 820,000 clones, about 91% being singletons.

Sequencing was carried out using naive CD8+ T cells sorted from blood. The receptor was isolated from a man aged 30-40 years in good health. This chain joins TRBV9 and TRBJ2-6; D is uncertain. CDR3 DNA: TGTGCCAGCAGCGTAGGGCCCTACTCGTCTGGGGCCAACGTCCTGACTTTC. Residues: CASSVGPYSSGANVLTF. Combining the CDR3 with reference TRBV9 and TRBJ2-6 gives the whole variable domain DSGVTQTPKHLITATGQRVTLRCSPRSGDLSVYWYQQSLDQGLQFLIQYYNGEERAKGNILERFSAQQFPDLHSELNLSSLELGDSALYFCASSVGPYSSGANVLTFGAGSRLTVL.